This note documents a single T cell receptor beta chain sequence. Its matching antigen is unknown. Each of the donors was a healthy bone marrow donor. These data are taken from a study of cytomegalovirus exposure and HLA in healthy donors. The study, taken as a whole, reports: A later analysis, which compared TCR beta chains of equal frequency, found the HLA-associated ones more clonally expanded. In a later analysis, TCR association rates varied by HLA locus: DRB1 most, HLA-C fewest.

A multiplex PCR was run with 60 Vbeta primers and 13 Jbeta primers. Generated by immunoSEQ multiplex PCR, the TCRdb table keeps only in-frame clones and is missing some. This table holds 150,000 or so clones, around 80% found once. There are 13 residues in the CDR3. Germline V lookup: CDR1 SEHNR, CDR2 FQNEAQ (reference sequence). Trimming shortened V by 8 bases and J by 3 bases, and 10 bases separated the two germline ends. The sequenced sample consisted of PBMCs. The receptor's source is a woman in her forties or fifties in good health and CMV-seropositive. The rearrangement joins TRBV7-9 to TRBJ1-4, with D perhaps TRBD1 (5 bases). CDR3 in amino acids: CASGREANEKLFF. CDR3 nucleotides: TGTGCCAGCGGCAGGGAAGCTAATGAAAAACTGTTTTTT.